These 9 T cell receptor beta chains share one sample of origin, sequenced in a study of blood T cell repertoires in COVID-19. Method: immunoSEQ multiplex PCR; TCRdb's copy keeps in-frame clones and lacks some. Here the sample spans around 450,000 clones, 70% to 90% being singletons. The sample comprised PBMCs or T cells enriched from blood (not recorded which). The receptors derive from a young woman with acute COVID-19.

The J gene is TRBJ2-5, the V gene TRBV3-1 (or the pseudogene TRBV3-2); 9 nucleotides match TRBD2. There are 15 residues in the CDR3. V dropped 2 bases and J dropped 5; count of bases not matched to a gene: 6. CDR1 is LGHDT, CDR2 YNNKEL, per germline (reference sequence). The CDR3 region has the DNA TGTGCCAGCAGCCAAACAATAGCGGGGGACGAGACCCAGTACTTC. It codes for CASSQTIAGDETQYF.

This chain connects TRBV5-1 to TRBJ2-2; D is perhaps TRBD1 (5 bases). Trimming took off 5 bases at V and 4 bases at J, with 21 bases between the two ends. Germline V CDR1 and CDR2: SGHRS, YFSETQ. This CDR3 is built from 17 residues. CDR3 region: CASRNSSWQGATGELFF. The CDR3 DNA follows: TGCGCCAGCAGGAATTCGAGTTGGCAGGGTGCCACCGGGGAGCTGTTTTTT.

The chain is built from TRBV3-1 (or the pseudogene TRBV3-2) and TRBJ2-7; the D is unclear. Germline V gene sequence: CDR1 LGHDT, CDR2 YNNKEL (reference sequence). The CDR3 spans 16 residues. Deletions cut 0 bases from V and 2 bases from J, with 14 bases between. CDR3 protein: CASSQDPFSRAYEQYF. CDR3 DNA: TGTGCCAGCAGCCAAGATCCGTTTTCGCGTGCCTACGAGCAGTACTTC.

The rearrangement joins TRBV5-6 to TRBJ2-6, with unresolved D. The CDR3 consists of 14 residues. CDR1 SGHDT and CDR2 YYEEEE come from the germline V gene. V was trimmed by 4 bases and J by 0 bases, leaving 5 bases between them. CDR3 sequence (DNA): TGTGCCAGCAGCCGGAGCTCTGGGGCCAACGTCCTGACTTTC. Residues: CASSRSSGANVLTF.

In this sample, this clone turned up once. The chain links TRBV9 to TRBJ2-1; 8 nucleotides match TRBD1. Germline V gene sequence: CDR1 SGDLS, CDR2 YYNGEE. The CDR3 spans 14 residues. V dropped 4 bases and J dropped 9; count of bases not matched to a gene: 9. The CDR3 protein is CASSPRTGFFEQFF. The CDR3 DNA reads as TGTGCCAGCAGCCCAAGGACAGGGTTTTTTGAGCAGTTCTTC.

The CDR3 reads CASSLGGTRNNSPLHF. In nucleotides, the CDR3 is TGTGCCAGCAGTCTGGGGGGTACAAGAAATAATTCACCCCTCCACTTT. The chain uses TRBV5-8 and TRBJ1-6; tentative D call: TRBD1 (5 bases). V lost 5 bases and J lost 5, with 17 bases in between. CDR1 is SGHTS, CDR2 YDEGEE, per germline. The CDR3 is made up of 16 amino acids.

The chain links TRBV24-1 to TRBJ2-5; the match to TRBD1 covers 7 bases. CDR1 and CDR2 from the germline V gene are KGHDR and SFDVKD. This CDR3 region has 12 residues. The V segment lost 10 bases and the J segment 2 bases; nucleotides outside the gene matches: 3. CDR3 in DNA: TGTGCCACTTCGGACAGGCAAGAGACCCAGTACTTC. Translating it yields CATSDRQETQYF.

DNA for the CDR3: TGTGCCAGCTCAGAACAGGGGGCGACCACTGAAGCTTTCTTT. Protein product: CASSEQGATTEAFF. The chain couples TRBV18 to TRBJ1-1, with 9 bases identical to TRBD1. The J segment lost 4 bases and the V segment lost 5 bases, leaving 5 bases of the junction unmatched. Germline CDR1 and CDR2: KGHSH and LQKENI. The CDR3 totals 14 residues.

The chain couples TRBV7-2 to TRBJ2-1; tentatively, D is TRBD2 (7 bases). The CDR3 has 14 amino acids. V was cut by 5 bases and J by 6 bases, with 14 bases left in between. Looked up from germline, CDR1 is SGHTA and CDR2 is FQGNSA. The CDR3 reads CASSRGADSNEQFF. CDR3 sequence (DNA): TGTGCCAGCAGCCGGGGGGCCGATAGCAATGAGCAGTTCTTC.